This TCR beta chain appears in the sequencing data of a study of cytomegalovirus exposure and HLA in healthy donors. As for this clone: Its specificity is not known.

The PCR used 60 Vbeta and 13 Jbeta primers. Profiled with immunoSEQ multiplex PCR; TCRdb holds only in-frame clones, not every one. Its table records 45,000 to 70,000 clones. Unmatched junction bases numbered 13, after V lost 5 bases and J lost 7 bases. CDR1 and CDR2 (germline): SGHTA, FQGTGA. This CDR3 has 17 residues. Study-level findings and limits: A later analysis, which compared TCR beta chains of equal frequency, found the HLA-associated ones more clonally expanded.

The sample taken for sequencing was PBMCs. The sequence came from a woman aged 45-65 years in good health and CMV-seropositive. V gene TRBV7-3 combines with J gene TRBJ2-1; TRBD2 matches at 11 bases. CDR3 nucleotides: TGTGCCAGCAGCCTAGGGGGTCTAGCGGGGGGTACGAATGAGCAGTTCTTC. Translating gives CASSLGGLAGGTNEQFF.